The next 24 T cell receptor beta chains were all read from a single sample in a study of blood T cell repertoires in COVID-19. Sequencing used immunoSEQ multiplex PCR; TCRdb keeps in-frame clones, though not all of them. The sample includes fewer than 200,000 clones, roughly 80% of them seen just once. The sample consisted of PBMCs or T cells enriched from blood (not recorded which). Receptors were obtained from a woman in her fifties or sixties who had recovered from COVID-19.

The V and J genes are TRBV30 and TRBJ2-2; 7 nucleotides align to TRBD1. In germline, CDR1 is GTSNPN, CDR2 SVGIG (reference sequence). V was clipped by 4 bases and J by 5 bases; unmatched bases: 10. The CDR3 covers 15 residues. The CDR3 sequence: CAWTSGPRGTGELFF. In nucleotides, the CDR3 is TGTGCCTGGACTAGTGGGCCCAGGGGGACCGGGGAGCTGTTTTTT.

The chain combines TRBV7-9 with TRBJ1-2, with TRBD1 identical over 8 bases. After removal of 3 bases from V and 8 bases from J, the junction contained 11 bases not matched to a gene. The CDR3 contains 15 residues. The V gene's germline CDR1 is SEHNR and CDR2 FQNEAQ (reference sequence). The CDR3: CASSLSGQEKKGYTF. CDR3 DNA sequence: TGTGCCAGCAGCTTGTCGGGACAGGAAAAGAAGGGCTACACCTTC.

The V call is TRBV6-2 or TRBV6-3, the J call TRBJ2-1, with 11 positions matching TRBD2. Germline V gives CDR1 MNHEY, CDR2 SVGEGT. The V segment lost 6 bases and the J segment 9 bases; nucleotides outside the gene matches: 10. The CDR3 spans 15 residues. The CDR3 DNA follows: TGTGCCAGCAGCCACGCCCGGACTAGCGGGTTTGAGCAGTTCTTC. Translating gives CASSHARTSGFEQFF.

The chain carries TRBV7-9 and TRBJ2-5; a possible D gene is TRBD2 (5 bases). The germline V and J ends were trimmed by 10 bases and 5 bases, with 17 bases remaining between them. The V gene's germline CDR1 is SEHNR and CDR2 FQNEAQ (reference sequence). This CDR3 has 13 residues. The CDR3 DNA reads TGTGCCACCACCACCGGCCGAGGGGAGACCCAGTACTTC. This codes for CATTTGRGETQYF.

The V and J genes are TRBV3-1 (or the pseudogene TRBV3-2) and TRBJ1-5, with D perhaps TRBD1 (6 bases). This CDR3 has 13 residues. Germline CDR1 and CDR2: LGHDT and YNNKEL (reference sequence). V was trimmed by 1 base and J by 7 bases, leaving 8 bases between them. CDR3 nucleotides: TGTGCCAGCAGCCAAGGAAGGGGGCAGCCCCAGCATTTT. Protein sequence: CASSQGRGQPQHF.

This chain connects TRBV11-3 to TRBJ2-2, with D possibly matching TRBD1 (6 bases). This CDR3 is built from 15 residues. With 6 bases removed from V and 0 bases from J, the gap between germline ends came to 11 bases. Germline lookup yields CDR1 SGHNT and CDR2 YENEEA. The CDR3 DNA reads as TGTGCCAGCAGTACTCAGGGGACGAACACCGGGGAGCTGTTTTTT. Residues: CASSTQGTNTGELFF.

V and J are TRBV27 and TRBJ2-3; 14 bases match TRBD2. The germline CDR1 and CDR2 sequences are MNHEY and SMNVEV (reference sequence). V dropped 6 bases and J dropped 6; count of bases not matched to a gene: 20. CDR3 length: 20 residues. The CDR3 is CASSNRPPGTSGGLADTQYF. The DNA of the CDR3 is TGTGCCAGCAGCAACCGCCCCCCTGGGACTAGCGGGGGACTAGCGGATACGCAGTATTTT.

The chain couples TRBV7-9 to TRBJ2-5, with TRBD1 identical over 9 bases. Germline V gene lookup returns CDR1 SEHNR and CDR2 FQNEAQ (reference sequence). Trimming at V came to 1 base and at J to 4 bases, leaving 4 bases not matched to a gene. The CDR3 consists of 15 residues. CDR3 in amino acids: CASSLGDRDGETQYF. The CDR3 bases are TGTGCCAGCAGCTTAGGGGACAGGGATGGAGAGACCCAGTACTTC. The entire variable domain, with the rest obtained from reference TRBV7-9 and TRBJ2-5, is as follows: DTGVSQNPRHKITKRGQNVTFRCDPISEHNRLYWYRQTLGQGPEFLTYFQNEAQLEKSRLLSDRFSAERPKGSFSTLEIQRTEQGDSAMYLCASSLGDRDGETQYFGPGTRLLVL.

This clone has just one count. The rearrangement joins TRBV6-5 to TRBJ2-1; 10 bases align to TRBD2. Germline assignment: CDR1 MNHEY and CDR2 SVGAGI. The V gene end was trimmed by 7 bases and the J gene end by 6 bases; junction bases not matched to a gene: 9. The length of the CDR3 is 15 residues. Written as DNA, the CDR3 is TGTGCCAGCAAATTAGCGGGGGGATCCCCCAATGAGCAGTTCTTC. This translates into CASKLAGGSPNEQFF.

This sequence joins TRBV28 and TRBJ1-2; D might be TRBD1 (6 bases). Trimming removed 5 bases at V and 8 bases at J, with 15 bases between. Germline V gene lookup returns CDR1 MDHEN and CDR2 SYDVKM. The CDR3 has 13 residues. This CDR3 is CASSEQGPRGYTF. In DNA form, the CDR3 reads TGTGCCAGCAGTGAACAGGGTCCCCGCGGCTACACCTTC.

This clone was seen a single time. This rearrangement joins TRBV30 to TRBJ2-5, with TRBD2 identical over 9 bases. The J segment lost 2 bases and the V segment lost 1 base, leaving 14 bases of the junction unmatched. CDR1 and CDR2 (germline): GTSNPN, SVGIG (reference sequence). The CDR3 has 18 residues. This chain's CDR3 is CAWSAVGGRLAGQETQYF. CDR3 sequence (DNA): TGTGCCTGGAGTGCTGTAGGGGGGCGGCTAGCGGGGCAAGAGACCCAGTACTTC.

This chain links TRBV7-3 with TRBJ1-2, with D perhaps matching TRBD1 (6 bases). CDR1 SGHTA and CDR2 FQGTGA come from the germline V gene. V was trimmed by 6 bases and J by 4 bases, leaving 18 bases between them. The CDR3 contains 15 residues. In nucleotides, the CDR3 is TGTGCCAGCAGTAGTTACAGGGTGGGCTTCTATGGCTACACCTTC. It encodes CASSSYRVGFYGYTF.

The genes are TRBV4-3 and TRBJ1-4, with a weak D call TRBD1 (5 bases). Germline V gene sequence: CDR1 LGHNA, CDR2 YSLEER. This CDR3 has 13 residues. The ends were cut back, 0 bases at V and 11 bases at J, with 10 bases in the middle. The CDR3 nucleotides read TGCGCCAGCAGCCAAGACAGGGTCGGGAAACTGTTTTTT. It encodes CASSQDRVGKLFF.

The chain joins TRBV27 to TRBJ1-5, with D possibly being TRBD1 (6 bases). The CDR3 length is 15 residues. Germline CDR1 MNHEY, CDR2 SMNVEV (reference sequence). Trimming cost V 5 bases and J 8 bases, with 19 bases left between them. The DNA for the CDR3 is TGTGCCAGCAGTAAGGGCGGACAGAGGGGTGAGCCCCAGCATTTT. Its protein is CASSKGGQRGEPQHF.

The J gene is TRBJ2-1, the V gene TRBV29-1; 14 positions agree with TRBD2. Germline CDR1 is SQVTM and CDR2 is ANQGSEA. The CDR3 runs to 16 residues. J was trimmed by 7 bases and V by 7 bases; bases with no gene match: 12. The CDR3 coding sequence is TGCAGCGCCGCCGGGACTAGCGGGAGTGGTTTGAATGAGCAGTTCTTC. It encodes CSAAGTSGSGLNEQFF.

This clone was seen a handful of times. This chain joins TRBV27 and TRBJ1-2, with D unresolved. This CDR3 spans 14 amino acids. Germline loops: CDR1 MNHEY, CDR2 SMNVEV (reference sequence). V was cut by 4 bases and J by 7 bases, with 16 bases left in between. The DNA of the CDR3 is TGTGCCAGCAGTTCCGGACGGGGAGAGGGTGGCTACACCTTC. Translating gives CASSSGRGEGGYTF.

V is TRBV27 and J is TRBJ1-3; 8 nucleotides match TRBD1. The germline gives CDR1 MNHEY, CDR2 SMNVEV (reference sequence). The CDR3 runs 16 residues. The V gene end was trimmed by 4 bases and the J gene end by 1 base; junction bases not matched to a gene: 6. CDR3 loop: CASSSGTGGSGNTIYF. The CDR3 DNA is TGTGCCAGCAGTTCAGGAACAGGGGGTTCTGGAAACACCATATATTTT.

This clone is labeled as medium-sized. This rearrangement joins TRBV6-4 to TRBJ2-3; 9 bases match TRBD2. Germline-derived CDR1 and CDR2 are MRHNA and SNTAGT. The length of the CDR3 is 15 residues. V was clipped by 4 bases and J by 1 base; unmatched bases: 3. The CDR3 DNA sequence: TGTGCCAGCAGTGTTTTAGCGGGGGGCACAGATACGCAGTATTTT. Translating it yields CASSVLAGGTDTQYF.

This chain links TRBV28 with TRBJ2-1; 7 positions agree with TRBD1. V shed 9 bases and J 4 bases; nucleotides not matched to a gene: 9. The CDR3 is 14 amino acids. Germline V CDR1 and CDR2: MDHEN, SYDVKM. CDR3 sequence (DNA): TGTGCCAGTAAACCGGGACAGTTTTACAATGAGCAGTTCTTC. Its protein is CASKPGQFYNEQFF. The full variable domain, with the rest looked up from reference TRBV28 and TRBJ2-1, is DVKVTQSSRYLVKRTGEKVFLECVQDMDHENMFWYRQDPGLGLRLIYFSYDVKMKEKGDIPEGYSVSREKKERFSLILESASTNQTSMYLCASKPGQFYNEQFFGPGTRLTVL.

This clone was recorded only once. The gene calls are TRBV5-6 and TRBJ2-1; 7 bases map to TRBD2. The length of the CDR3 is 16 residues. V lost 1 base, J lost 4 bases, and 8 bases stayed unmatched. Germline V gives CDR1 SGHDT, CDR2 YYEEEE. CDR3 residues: CASSLNNGAGYNEQFF. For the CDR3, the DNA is TGTGCCAGCAGCTTGAATAACGGAGCGGGGTACAATGAGCAGTTCTTC.

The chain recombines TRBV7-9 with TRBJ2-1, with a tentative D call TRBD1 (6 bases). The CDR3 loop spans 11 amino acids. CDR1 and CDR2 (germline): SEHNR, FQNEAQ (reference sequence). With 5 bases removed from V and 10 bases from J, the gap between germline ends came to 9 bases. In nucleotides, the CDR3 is TGTGCCAGCAGCCGCGACAGGGAGCAGTTCTTC. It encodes CASSRDREQFF.

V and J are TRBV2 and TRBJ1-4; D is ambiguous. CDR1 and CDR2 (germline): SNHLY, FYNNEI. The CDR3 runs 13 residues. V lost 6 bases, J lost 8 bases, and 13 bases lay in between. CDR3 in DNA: TGTGCCAGCAGGGCCGGACCGGGGGAAAAACTGTTTTTT. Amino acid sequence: CASRAGPGEKLFF.

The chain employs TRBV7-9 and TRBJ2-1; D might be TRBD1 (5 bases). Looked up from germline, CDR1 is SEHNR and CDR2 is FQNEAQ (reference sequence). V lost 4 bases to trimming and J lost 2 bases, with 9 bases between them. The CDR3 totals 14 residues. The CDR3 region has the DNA TGTGCCAGCAGCTCACAGGAGACCTACAATGAGCAGTTCTTC. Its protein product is CASSSQETYNEQFF.

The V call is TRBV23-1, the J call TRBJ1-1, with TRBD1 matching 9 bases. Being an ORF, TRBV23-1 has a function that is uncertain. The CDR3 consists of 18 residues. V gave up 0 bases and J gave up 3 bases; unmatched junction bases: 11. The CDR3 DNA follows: TGCGCCAGCAGTCAATCGGGACAGGGTCCTTGCGAGGACACTGAAGCTTTCTTT. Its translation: CASSQSGQGPCEDTEAFF.